This T cell receptor (beta chain) originates from a study of shared clonotypes between healthy human individuals. Study-wide results and caveats: Few donors restricted represented genetic and exposure-history diversity. Shared clonotypes: approximately 5.3% naive CD4, roughly 3.8% naive CD8, 2% to 2.5% memory CD4, 0.35% to 0.5% memory CD8. Sharing of clonotypes among donors was expected to vary with sequencing depth.

On this clone: The antigen remains undetermined.

Germline loops: CDR1 KGHSH, CDR2 LQKENI. The CDR3 loop spans 14 amino acids. Between the trimmed V and J ends, which lost 6 bases and 6 bases, there was a span of 15 bases. The data were produced by immunoSEQ multiplex PCR, yet TCRdb's version contains in-frame clones alone and is incomplete. Among over 1.5 million clones listed, 98% were seen once. The chain carries TRBV18 and TRBJ1-5; no clear D gene. Sequencing used naive CD4+ T cells sorted from blood. Subset given: CD45RA+ positively selected. This TCR was recovered from a young man in good health. The CDR3: CASSVNGVSQPQHF. The CDR3 DNA is TGTGCCAGCTCTGTGAATGGCGTGAGTCAGCCCCAGCATTTT.